These T cell receptor beta chains were read from a single sample in a study of Graves' ophthalmopathy and Graves' hyperthyroidism. TCRdb analysed the multiplex PCR reads with MiXCR anew, one entry per CDR3 protein. The repertoire holds 600,000 to 650,000 distinct CDR3 sequences, with 20% to 25% as singletons. Material for sequencing was peripheral blood. The receptors originated from a woman aged 18-30 years with stable Graves' hyperthyroidism. Some clones in this sample may be carry-over from other donors' samples. Each CDR3 is given with its conserved first and last residue. Each record gives: CDR3 length, V gene, clone size, J gene, D gene, CDR3 DNA, CDR3 protein. The D gene is left open where the match is weak. Some rows mark clone size as missing; the rest say once, few, many or name a class of expanded clone.

14	TRBV20-1	many	TRBJ2-7	TRBD1	TGCAGTGCTAGTGGACAGGGGGCTAAGTACGAGCAGTACTTC	CSASGQGAKYEQYF
15	TRBV6-1	many	TRBJ1-6	NA	TGTGCCAGCAGACCCCAAGGACAGACTAATTCACCCCTCCACTTT	CASRPQGQTNSPLHF
14	TRBV7-8	many	TRBJ1-2	NA	TGTGCCAGCAGCTTAGTAAGGGCCAGCGGGGGCTACACCTTC	CASSLVRASGGYTF
11	TRBV30	many	TRBJ1-1	NA	TGTGCCTGGAGTGTGAAGGGATCGGCTTTCTTT	CAWSVKGSAFF
13	TRBV4-1	many	TRBJ1-2	NA	TGCGCCAGCAGCCAAGATCCGACCCGGGGCTACACCTTC	CASSQDPTRGYTF
14	TRBV27	many	TRBJ2-7	NA	TGTGCCAGCGGGCCGCGGCAGTCACGAGGGGAGCAGTACTTC	CASGPRQSRGEQYF
15	TRBV6-1	NA	TRBJ2-5	NA	TGTGCCAGCTCATTCCAGCATCAGGGACAAGAGACCCAGTACTTC	CASSFQHQGQETQYF
17	TRBV13	NA	TRBJ2-5	NA	TGTGCCAGCAGCTTAGCTTTGAGCGCGGGGACCGAAGAGACCCAGTACTTC	CASSLALSAGTEETQYF
14	TRBV27	NA	TRBJ2-7	NA	TGTGCCAGCAGCCTCACAGGGACTTTAGACGAGCAGTACTTC	CASSLTGTLDEQYF
15	TRBV2	many	TRBJ1-1	TRBD1	TGTGCCAGCAGCGGGGACAGGGGGCCTATAAGTGAAGCTTTCTTT	CASSGDRGPISEAFF
15	TRBV29-1	many	TRBJ1-1	TRBD1	TGCAGCGTAGACCCGGGACAGGGAATGAACACTGAAGCTTTCTTT	CSVDPGQGMNTEAFF
15	TRBV2	many	TRBJ1-5	NA	TGTGCCAGCAGTGTAGGGCCAGGGGCCTATCAGCCCCAGCATTTT	CASSVGPGAYQPQHF
15	TRBV6-5	many	TRBJ2-5	NA	TGTGCCAGCAGTTACCCGACAGCCCGACAAGAGACCCAGTACTTC	CASSYPTARQETQYF
16	TRBV11-1	many	TRBJ2-2	NA	TGTGCCAGCAGCTTAGGTTACGGATTGAACACCGGGGAGCTGTTTTTT	CASSLGYGLNTGELFF
14	TRBV5-1	many	TRBJ2-5	TRBD2	TGCGCCAGCAGCACGACTAGCGGGAAGGAGACCCAGTACTTC	CASSTTSGKETQYF
14	TRBV6-1	many	TRBJ1-1	NA	TGTGCCAGCACCGACGGACCGGGCGTCACTGAAGCTTTCTTT	CASTDGPGVTEAFF
13	TRBV2	many	TRBJ2-7	NA	TGTGCCAGCAGTGCCACAGGACCCTACGAGCAGTACTTC	CASSATGPYEQYF
14	TRBV10-3	few	TRBJ2-7	NA	TGTGCCATCAGTGAAGGATTGGGAGTAAACGAGCAGTACTTC	CAISEGLGVNEQYF
15	TRBV11-2	NA	TRBJ1-2	NA	TGTGCCAGCAGCTTAGGCGGGGGCGCCCACTATGGCTACACCTTC	CASSLGGGAHYGYTF
18	TRBV2	many	TRBJ2-2	NA	TGTGCCAGCAGTGTTCGTTCCCTCTCGGACAGACGCACCGGGGAGCTGTTTTTT	CASSVRSLSDRRTGELFF
15	TRBV11-2	NA	TRBJ2-5	TRBD2	TGTGCCAGCAGCTATGAGCGGGGGGGCCGGGAGACCCAGTACTTC	CASSYERGGRETQYF
15	TRBV12-3/TRBV12-4	many	TRBJ1-1	NA	TGTGCCAGCGAATTAAGACGGACCGGGAACACTGAAGCTTTCTTT	CASELRRTGNTEAFF
13	TRBV20-1	few	TRBJ2-5	NA	TGCAGTGCTCCCCGGACAGACCAAGAGACCCAGTACTTC	CSAPRTDQETQYF
12	TRBV27	many	TRBJ1-6	NA	TGTGCCAGCAGTCGGGATAATTCACCCCTCCACTTT	CASSRDNSPLHF
16	TRBV6-5	many	TRBJ2-7	NA	TGTGCCAGCAGTTCACCGGGACATCAAATCTCCTACGAGCAGTACTTC	CASSSPGHQISYEQYF
15	TRBV4-1	many	TRBJ2-7	TRBD2	TGCGCCAGCAGCCAAGGTCCTAGCGGGGAAGACGAGCAGTACTTC	CASSQGPSGEDEQYF
15	TRBV6-1	NA	TRBJ1-2	TRBD1	TGTGCCAGCAGTCTCCCACCTCGACAGGGTGAAGGCTACACCTTC	CASSLPPRQGEGYTF
14	TRBV12-3/TRBV12-4	NA	TRBJ1-1	TRBD1	TGTGCCAGCACCATGTGGACAGGGGGCCCTGAAGCTTTCTTT	CASTMWTGGPEAFF
13	TRBV12-3/TRBV12-4	few	TRBJ2-5	NA	TGTGCCATCACAACGGATCAAGGGGGGACCCAGTACTTC	CAITTDQGGTQYF
16	TRBV7-8	once	TRBJ2-7	NA	TGTGCCAGCAGTCCGGTGGGGGCTAGCGGATCATACGAGCAGTACTTC	CASSPVGASGSYEQYF
17	TRBV19	few	TRBJ1-2	TRBD1	TGTGCCAGTAGTATCGCACGGGAGGGGGCTTTCGGCTATGGCTACACCTTC	CASSIAREGAFGYGYTF